This is a list of T cell receptor beta chains from one sample in a study of blood T cell repertoires in COVID-19. Sequencing used immunoSEQ multiplex PCR; TCRdb keeps in-frame clones, though not all of them. The top ten clones hold around 40% of a sample with approximately 150,000 clones, around 86% of them seen once. The source material was peripheral blood. These receptors were obtained from a man in his forties or fifties who had recovered from COVID-19. CDR3s include the opening cysteine and the closing phenylalanine or tryptophan. Each record gives: V gene, D gene, J gene, clone size, CDR3 length, CDR3 DNA, CDR3 protein. The D gene is left open where the match is weak. Not all rows give a size; the values are once, few, many and, for expanded clones, a class.

V gene: TRBV18; D gene: -; J gene: TRBJ1-1; clone size: -; CDR3 length: 16; CDR3 DNA: TGTGCCAGCTCACCTAATACAGGGAGCTTCGGCACTGAAGCTTTCTTT; CDR3 protein: CASSPNTGSFGTEAFF
V gene: TRBV28; D gene: TRBD1; J gene: TRBJ2-1; clone size: -; CDR3 length: 15; CDR3 DNA: TGTGCCAGCAGACATGACAGGGGGGTTCTGGATGAGCAGTTCTTC; CDR3 protein: CASRHDRGVLDEQFF
V gene: TRBV4-1; D gene: TRBD1; J gene: TRBJ1-4; clone size: -; CDR3 length: 18; CDR3 DNA: TGCGCCAGCAGCCAACCTCGACTCGCGGGACAGGGACGTGAAAAACTGTTTTTT; CDR3 protein: CASSQPRLAGQGREKLFF
V gene: TRBV5-4; D gene: TRBD1; J gene: TRBJ1-1; clone size: -; CDR3 length: 15; CDR3 DNA: TGTGCCAGCAGCTTGGGAGGGGGCGCGAACACTGAAGCTTTCTTT; CDR3 protein: CASSLGGGANTEAFF
V gene: TRBV11-2; D gene: -; J gene: TRBJ1-4; clone size: few; CDR3 length: 15; CDR3 DNA: TGTGCCAGCAGCTTAGGTGGTCAGGGTGGAGAAAAACTGTTTTTT; CDR3 protein: CASSLGGQGGEKLFF
V gene: TRBV4-3; D gene: -; J gene: TRBJ2-2; clone size: -; CDR3 length: 18; CDR3 DNA: TGCGCCAGCAGCCAAGGATTGCGGGGGCCTGGGGACACCGGGGAGCTGTTTTTT; CDR3 protein: CASSQGLRGPGDTGELFF
V gene: TRBV15; D gene: -; J gene: TRBJ2-7; clone size: -; CDR3 length: 15; CDR3 DNA: TGTGCCACCAGCAGAGATCGGAGCGGGTCCTACGAGCAGTACTTC; CDR3 protein: CATSRDRSGSYEQYF
V gene: TRBV18; D gene: TRBD1; J gene: TRBJ2-5; clone size: -; CDR3 length: 15; CDR3 DNA: TGTGCCAGCTCACCACCGGTAGACAGGGGAGAGACCCAGTACTTC; CDR3 protein: CASSPPVDRGETQYF
V gene: TRBV3-1/TRBV3-2; D gene: TRBD1; J gene: TRBJ2-7; clone size: -; CDR3 length: 14; CDR3 DNA: TGTGCCAGCAGCCAAGACGGCAGGGGGAACGAGCAGTACTTC; CDR3 protein: CASSQDGRGNEQYF
V gene: TRBV2; D gene: TRBD1; J gene: TRBJ1-5; clone size: -; CDR3 length: 13; CDR3 DNA: TGTGCCAGCATTGGACAGGGGACTGATTCCCAGCATTTT; CDR3 protein: CASIGQGTDSQHF
V gene: TRBV7-8; D gene: TRBD1; J gene: TRBJ2-2; clone size: once; CDR3 length: 14; CDR3 DNA: TGTGCCAGCAGCCCGACAGGGACCACCGGGGAGCTGTTTTTT; CDR3 protein: CASSPTGTTGELFF
V gene: TRBV11-3; D gene: -; J gene: TRBJ1-6; clone size: -; CDR3 length: 16; CDR3 DNA: TGTGCCAGCAGCTTTAGGGGAGGCTCCTATAATTCACCCCTCCACTTT; CDR3 protein: CASSFRGGSYNSPLHF
V gene: TRBV9; D gene: -; J gene: TRBJ1-4; clone size: -; CDR3 length: 17; CDR3 DNA: TGTGCCAGCAGCGTAGAACCAGGATTTGCAACTAATGAAAAACTGTTTTTT; CDR3 protein: CASSVEPGFATNEKLFF
V gene: TRBV19; D gene: -; J gene: TRBJ2-3; clone size: -; CDR3 length: 15; CDR3 DNA: TGTGCCAGTAGTTATAGCGGCTCTAGCACAGATACGCAGTATTTT; CDR3 protein: CASSYSGSSTDTQYF
V gene: TRBV9; D gene: TRBD1; J gene: TRBJ1-5; clone size: -; CDR3 length: 16; CDR3 DNA: TGTGCCAGCAGCACAGGGGGCGGAGAAGGCAATCAGCCCCAGCATTTT; CDR3 protein: CASSTGGGEGNQPQHF
V gene: TRBV7-9; D gene: -; J gene: TRBJ2-7; clone size: -; CDR3 length: 11; CDR3 DNA: TGTGCCAGCAGCCCCCTTCTAGAGCAGTACTTC; CDR3 protein: CASSPLLEQYF
V gene: TRBV5-6; D gene: TRBD1; J gene: TRBJ2-1; clone size: -; CDR3 length: 12; CDR3 DNA: TGTGCCAGCAGCTCTGACAGGGCTGGGCAGTTCTTC; CDR3 protein: CASSSDRAGQFF
V gene: TRBV28; D gene: -; J gene: TRBJ1-6; clone size: few; CDR3 length: 13; CDR3 DNA: TGTGCCAGCAGTGGGAGTATGGATTCACCCCTCCACTTT; CDR3 protein: CASSGSMDSPLHF
V gene: TRBV11-2; D gene: -; J gene: TRBJ2-7; clone size: -; CDR3 length: 14; CDR3 DNA: TGTGCCAGCAGACCTAGTGGAGGGGGCTTCGAGCAGTACTTC; CDR3 protein: CASRPSGGGFEQYF
V gene: TRBV7-3; D gene: -; J gene: TRBJ1-5; clone size: -; CDR3 length: 14; CDR3 DNA: TGTGCCAGCAGCTTAAATGTAGCTGGTCAGCCCCAGCATTTT; CDR3 protein: CASSLNVAGQPQHF
V gene: TRBV19; D gene: -; J gene: TRBJ1-2; clone size: -; CDR3 length: 15; CDR3 DNA: TGTGCCAGTAGTATTCAGGGCGGATCTAACTATGGCTACACCTTC; CDR3 protein: CASSIQGGSNYGYTF
V gene: TRBV7-2; D gene: -; J gene: TRBJ1-1; clone size: -; CDR3 length: 12; CDR3 DNA: TGTGCCAGCAGCTTAGCCGGCGGGGAAGCTTTCTTT; CDR3 protein: CASSLAGGEAFF
V gene: TRBV6-1; D gene: -; J gene: TRBJ2-2; clone size: -; CDR3 length: 16; CDR3 DNA: TGTGCCAGCAGTGAGCAGGGTCCCACGAACACCGGGGAGCTGTTTTTT; CDR3 protein: CASSEQGPTNTGELFF
V gene: TRBV4-3; D gene: -; J gene: TRBJ1-1; clone size: -; CDR3 length: 13; CDR3 DNA: TGCGCCAGCAGCCTTACTAACAGGGATGAAGCTTTCTTT; CDR3 protein: CASSLTNRDEAFF
V gene: TRBV6-4; D gene: TRBD2; J gene: TRBJ2-3; clone size: many; CDR3 length: 15; CDR3 DNA: TGTGCCAGCAGTGACTCTAGCGGGGGCACAGATACGCAGTATTTT; CDR3 protein: CASSDSSGGTDTQYF
V gene: TRBV7-9; D gene: -; J gene: TRBJ2-7; clone size: -; CDR3 length: 13; CDR3 DNA: TGTGCCAGCAGCCTCGTTGAAGCCGGCGAGCAGTACTTC; CDR3 protein: CASSLVEAGEQYF
V gene: TRBV18; D gene: TRBD1; J gene: TRBJ1-5; clone size: once; CDR3 length: 15; CDR3 DNA: TGTGCCAGCTCAGAACACAGGGGGCTGGGTCAGCCCCAGCATTTT; CDR3 protein: CASSEHRGLGQPQHF
V gene: TRBV6-2/TRBV6-3; D gene: -; J gene: TRBJ2-5; clone size: -; CDR3 length: 14; CDR3 DNA: TGTGCCAGCAGCAGAGCGGGCACTCAAGAGACCCAGTACTTC; CDR3 protein: CASSRAGTQETQYF
V gene: TRBV29-1; D gene: TRBD1; J gene: TRBJ1-2; clone size: -; CDR3 length: 14; CDR3 DNA: TGCAGCGTGAGTGGCGGGACAGGGGGCAATGGCTACACCTTC; CDR3 protein: CSVSGGTGGNGYTF
V gene: TRBV11-2; D gene: -; J gene: TRBJ2-7; clone size: -; CDR3 length: 14; CDR3 DNA: TGTGCCAGCAGCTTAGATTTCGGGGATTACCAGCAGTACTTC; CDR3 protein: CASSLDFGDYQQYF
V gene: TRBV7-9; D gene: TRBD1; J gene: TRBJ1-6; clone size: -; CDR3 length: 14; CDR3 DNA: TGTGCCAGCAGCGTAGGACAGGTTAATTCACCCCTCCACTTT; CDR3 protein: CASSVGQVNSPLHF